Below are 21 T cell receptor beta chains sequenced from a single sample in a study of identical twins. From the 5' RACE reads, TCRdb called clonotypes with MiXCR, one entry per CDR3 protein. The sample shows about 920,000 distinct CDR3 sequences, 9% to 15% of them seen only once. The same sample was also used in a study of yellow fever vaccine responses in identical twins.

The sequencing input was PBMCs. The receptors shown here come from a woman aged 18 to 35 in good health.

The chain combines TRBV6-4 with TRBJ1-2; D may be TRBD1 (5 bases). The length of the CDR3 is 16 residues. CDR1 is MRHNA and CDR2 is SNTAGT in the germline V gene. The V gene lost 0 bases and the J gene lost 4 bases, with 15 bases spanning the gap. The chain's CDR3 is CASSDSRRPGGYGYTF. Here the CDR3 DNA reads TGTGCCAGCAGTGACTCCAGGCGCCCGGGGGGCTATGGCTACACCTTC.

A few counts support this clonotype. This chain joins TRBV3-1 and TRBJ2-1; D assignment may be TRBD1 or TRBD2 (6 bases each). Looked up from germline, CDR1 is LGHDT and CDR2 is YNNKEL (reference sequence). The CDR3 sequence is 16 residues long. With 0 bases removed from V and 6 bases from J, the gap between germline ends came to 15 bases. The CDR3 DNA reads as TGTGCCAGCAGCCAAGAAGGGGGGCCCCTCTCCAATGAGCAGTTCTTC. Protein sequence: CASSQEGGPLSNEQFF.

This chain links TRBV6-1 with TRBJ2-5, with D maybe TRBD1 (6 bases). This CDR3 is built from 14 residues. Germline V CDR1 and CDR2: MNHNS, SASEGT. Deletions cut 5 bases from V and 5 bases from J, with 15 bases between. DNA for the CDR3: TGTGCCAGCAGTCGCGAACAGGGTCAGGAGACCCAGTACTTC. It translates to CASSREQGQETQYF.

This clonotype has a count of ten or more. The chain links TRBV5-1 to TRBJ2-5, with a weak D call TRBD1 (6 bases). CDR3 length: 14 amino acids. V lost 3 bases and J 2 bases, leaving 11 bases between the germline ends. Germline assignment: CDR1 SGHRS and CDR2 YFSETQ. CDR3 sequence: CASSSLTGQETQYF. In nucleotides, the CDR3 is TGCGCCAGCAGCTCTCTGACAGGACAAGAGACCCAGTACTTC.

This chain links TRBV6-1 with TRBJ1-2; D is undetermined. V lost 6 bases and J lost 5, with 16 bases in between. The CDR3 has 14 amino acids. Germline CDR1 MNHNS, CDR2 SASEGT. This CDR3 is CASSFQTVAYGYTF. The CDR3 DNA sequence: TGTGCCAGCAGCTTCCAAACGGTGGCGTATGGCTACACCTTC.

This clonotype occurred a few times. The chain combines TRBV12-5 with TRBJ2-3; 9 bases are a match to TRBD1. V lost 7 bases, J lost 3 bases, and 11 bases stayed unmatched. Looked up from germline, CDR1 is LGHNT and CDR2 is FRNRAP. This CDR3 contains 16 residues. The CDR3 coding sequence is TGTGCTAGTGCGGAAAGGGGACAGGGTGATACAGATACGCAGTATTTT. Amino acids: CASAERGQGDTDTQYF. Together with reference TRBV12-5 and TRBJ2-3, the CDR3 gives the full variable domain: DARVTQTPRHKVTEMGQEVTMRCQPILGHNTVFWYRQTMMQGLELLAYFRNRAPLDDSGMPKDRFSAEMPDATLATLKIQPSEPRDSAVYFCASAERGQGDTDTQYFGPGTRLTVL.

This clonotype was found many times. The J gene is TRBJ1-4, the V gene TRBV5-1, with D perhaps matching TRBD1 (5 bases). There are 14 residues in the CDR3. The germline V gene has CDR1 SGHRS and CDR2 YFSETQ. The ends were cut back, 5 bases at V and 6 bases at J, with 14 bases in the middle. CDR3 loop: CASRPGGGDEKLFF. CDR3 coding DNA: TGCGCCAGCAGGCCAGGTGGAGGGGATGAAAAACTGTTTTTT.

Only a few counts were recorded for this clonotype. The chain has TRBV12-3 or TRBV12-4 and TRBJ2-2; D gene uncertain. The CDR3 extends over 14 amino acids. V was pared by 3 bases and J by 4 bases, with 9 bases between. CDR3 coding DNA: TGTGCCAGCAGTTTGGGGATGATCACCGGGGAGCTGTTTTTT. It translates to CASSLGMITGELFF.

This clonotype has only a few counts. The chain employs TRBV11-3 and TRBJ2-1; TRBD1 agrees at 9 bases. After removal of 4 bases from V and 4 bases from J, the junction contained 8 bases not matched to a gene. The CDR3 is 16 amino acids. CDR1 SGHNT and CDR2 YENEEA come from the germline V gene. CDR3 coding DNA: TGTGCCAGCAGCTCCTCCCGGGACAGGGTGTACAATGAGCAGTTCTTC. It encodes CASSSSRDRVYNEQFF.

This clonotype was seen many times. J is TRBJ1-4 and V is TRBV27, with D unclear. This CDR3 spans 15 amino acids. V dropped 2 bases and J dropped 5 bases, with 12 bases sitting between them. CDR1 is MNHEY, CDR2 SMNVEV, per germline (reference sequence). Here the CDR3 DNA reads TGTGCCAGCAGTTTAGGGTCACATCCAAATGAAAAACTGTTTTTT. Encoded protein: CASSLGSHPNEKLFF.

Comment on this clonotype: The germline gene is not matched at one end of the junction; a read error may be the cause. The chain couples TRBV7-6 to TRBJ2-5; D uncertain. In germline, CDR1 is SGHVS, CDR2 FNYEAQ. The CDR3 is made up of 13 amino acids. Here the CDR3 DNA reads TGTGCCAGCAGTTTAGGAGAGGTGGGAAGCCAGTACTTC. Protein sequence: CASSLGEVGSQYF.

The CDR3: CASSRERGGVTSGTSLGTDTQYF. CDR3 nucleotides: TGTGCCAGCAGCCGAGAGAGAGGGGGGGTGACTAGCGGGACCAGCCTAGGCACAGATACGCAGTATTTT. V is TRBV4-2 and J is TRBJ2-3; TRBD2 agrees at 11 bases. The germline CDR1 and CDR2 sequences are LGHNA and YNFKEQ. Losses at the gene ends were 4 bases for V and 1 base for J; bases not matched to a gene: 25. The CDR3 runs to 23 residues.

The gene calls are TRBV20-1 and TRBJ2-1; 11 bases align to TRBD2. Germline trimming cut 0 bases from V and 12 bases from J; bases unmatched to any gene: 13. This CDR3 is 16 amino acids long. The V gene's germline CDR1 is DFQATT and CDR2 SNEGSKA (reference sequence). The CDR3 loop is CSARDRLAGGTASQFF. The CDR3 region has the DNA TGCAGTGCTAGAGATCGTCTAGCGGGGGGCACGGCATCGCAGTTCTTC.

This clonotype was seen a handful of times. The rearrangement links TRBV11-2 to TRBJ2-7; D perhaps matches TRBD2 (5 bases). Per the germline V gene, CDR1 is SGHAT and CDR2 is FQNNGV. The CDR3 consists of 15 residues. V was clipped by 1 base and J by 4 bases, with 14 bases between them. CDR3 amino acids: CASSLAREGLYEQYF. The CDR3 DNA reads as TGTGCCAGCAGCTTAGCTCGCGAGGGCCTATACGAGCAGTACTTC.

The genes are TRBV28 and TRBJ2-2; a weak D match, TRBD2 (5 bases). CDR1 is MDHEN, CDR2 SYDVKM, per germline. V gave up 8 bases and J gave up 0 bases, with 10 bases separating them. This CDR3 comprises 14 residues. The CDR3 bases are TGTGCCAGCGATGGACTGTCGAACACCGGGGAGCTGTTTTTT. Translation gives CASDGLSNTGELFF.

This clonotype was observed a few times. The V call is TRBV6-5, the J call TRBJ2-7, with D perhaps TRBD1 (5 bases). From germline, CDR1 is MNHEY and CDR2 SVGAGI. Trimming took 4 bases from V and 4 from J, leaving 20 bases between them. The CDR3 spans 16 residues. The CDR3 loop reads CASSSLRTFIGYEQYF. The CDR3 nucleotides read TGTGCCAGCAGTTCCCTTAGGACATTTATCGGGTACGAGCAGTACTTC.

In this sample, this clonotype turned up a few times. The chain has TRBV5-5 and TRBJ1-5; D is unclear. The CDR3 contains 15 residues. The germline V gene has CDR1 SGHKS and CDR2 YYEKEE (reference sequence). V dropped 4 bases and J dropped 0 bases, with 11 bases sitting between them. The CDR3 loop is CASSPDGSSNQPQHF. In DNA form, the CDR3 reads TGTGCCAGCAGCCCAGACGGTAGTAGCAATCAGCCCCAGCATTTT.

J is TRBJ2-7 and V is TRBV7-9, with 11 bases fitting TRBD1. V dropped 5 bases and J dropped 7; count of bases not matched to a gene: 10. This CDR3 region has 15 residues. CDR1 is SEHNR and CDR2 is FQNEAQ in the germline V gene (reference sequence). The chain's CDR3 is CASSATPGTGGEQYF. CDR3 sequence (DNA): TGTGCCAGCAGCGCAACTCCCGGGACAGGGGGTGAGCAGTACTTC. The variable domain in full, with the rest retrieved from reference TRBV7-9 and TRBJ2-7, is DTGVSQNPRHKITKRGQNVTFRCDPISEHNRLYWYRQTLGQGPEFLTYFQNEAQLEKSRLLSDRFSAERPKGSFSTLEIQRTEQGDSAMYLCASSATPGTGGEQYFGPGTRLTVT.

This sequence joins TRBV14 and TRBJ1-6; weak D call: TRBD1 (5 bases). CDR3 length equals 13 residues. Germline CDR1 SGHDN, CDR2 FVKESK. Trimming cost V 1 base and J 11 bases, with 9 bases left between them. CDR3 loop: CASSQGGSAPLHF. CDR3 bases: TGTGCCAGCAGCCAAGGGGGGTCGGCACCCCTCCACTTT.

This clonotype was recorded a few times. Written as DNA, the CDR3 is TGTGCCAGCAGCTCGACTAGCGGGAATCAAGAGACCCAGTACTTC. Its translation: CASSSTSGNQETQYF. The chain is built from TRBV3-1 and TRBJ2-5; 11 bases match TRBD2. This CDR3 comprises 15 residues. Germline V gives CDR1 LGHDT, CDR2 YNNKEL (reference sequence). V lost 5 bases and J lost 2; bases outside the gene matches: 4.

This clonotype has a handful of counts. The chain links TRBV10-3 to TRBJ2-1; TRBD1 aligns across 7 bases. With 6 bases clipped from V and 6 bases from J, the junction kept 14 bases outside the gene matches. This CDR3 is 16 amino acids long. The germline gives CDR1 ENHRY, CDR2 SYGVKD. In DNA, the CDR3 is TGTGCCATCAGCGGACGAACAGGGGTGATGACCAATGAGCAGTTCTTC. This gives the protein CAISGRTGVMTNEQFF.